This TCR beta chain was recorded in a study of T cell responses to AZD1222 COVID-19 vaccine. Germline trimming cut 0 bases from V and 10 bases from J; bases unmatched to any gene: 4. Germline V lookup: CDR1 LGHNA, CDR2 YNFKEQ. This CDR3 is 15 amino acids long. Method: immunoSEQ multiplex PCR; TCRdb's copy keeps in-frame clones and lacks some. The sample records 100,000 to 120,000 clones, approximately 90% being singletons. Broader study findings: Close to half of spike-specific TCRs reportedly recognize unmutated variant regions. Rises in breadth and depth of Spike-specific TCRs came after two AZD1222 doses. Repertoires were sampled only after the peak T cell response.

Comment on this clone: Its antigen is undetermined.

Some second doses came at about 4 weeks and others at about 12 weeks; these were pooled. The TCR was taken from an adult who received the AZD1222 COVID-19 vaccine. J is TRBJ1-6 and V is TRBV4-2, with 9 bases identical to TRBD1. This sample comprised peripheral blood, obtained 28 days after the second AZD1222 dose. CDR3 residues: CASSQDRGQGSPLHF. Written as DNA, the CDR3 is TGTGCCAGCAGCCAAGATCGGGGACAGGGATCACCCCTCCACTTT.